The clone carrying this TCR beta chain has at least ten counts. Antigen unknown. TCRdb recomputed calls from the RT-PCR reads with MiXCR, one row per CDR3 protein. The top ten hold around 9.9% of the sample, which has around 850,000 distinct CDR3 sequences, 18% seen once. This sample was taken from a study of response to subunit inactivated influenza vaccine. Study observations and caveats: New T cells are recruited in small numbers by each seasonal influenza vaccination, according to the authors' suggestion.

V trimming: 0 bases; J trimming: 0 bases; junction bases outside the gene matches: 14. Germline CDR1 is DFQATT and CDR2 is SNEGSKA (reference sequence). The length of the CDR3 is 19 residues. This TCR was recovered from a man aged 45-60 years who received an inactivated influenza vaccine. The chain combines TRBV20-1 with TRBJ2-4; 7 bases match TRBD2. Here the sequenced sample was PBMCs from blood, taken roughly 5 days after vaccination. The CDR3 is CSARDHPRVAGLAKNIQYF. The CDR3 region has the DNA TGCAGTGCTAGAGACCACCCCCGGGTAGCGGGTCTAGCCAAAAACATTCAGTACTTC.